This T cell receptor (beta chain) is drawn from a study of OX40 agonist ivuxolimab in advanced cancers. Study-wide points: On average, a greater number of expanded clones characterised CD8+ T cells relative to CD4+. With doses of 0.1-3.0 mg/kg, partial responders showed among the lowest clonal expansion. CD4+ and CD8+ blood T cells expanded clonally by week 6 at 0.1 to 3.0 mg/kg.

As concerns this clone: Its cognate antigen is unknown.

The germline V gene has CDR1 SGHAT and CDR2 FQNNGV. CDR3 length: 14 residues. Trimming stripped 2 bases from V and 1 base from J, with 5 bases between. TCRdb's table, derived via immunoSEQ multiplex PCR, lists solely in-frame clones and lacks some. The repertoire includes approximately 81,000 clones, approximately 94% of them detected once, and roughly 13% sits in the top ten. The sequencing here drew on CD4+ or CD8+ T cells sorted from blood, taken in a trial of the OX40 agonist ivuxolimab. The rearrangement links TRBV11-2 to TRBJ2-2, with unresolved D. The TCR sequence derives from an adult with an advanced solid tumor such as melanoma, head and neck, liver or kidney cancer. CDR3 sequence: CASSLSRNTGELFF. CDR3 sequence (DNA): TGTGCCAGCAGCTTAAGCAGGAACACCGGGGAGCTGTTTTTT.